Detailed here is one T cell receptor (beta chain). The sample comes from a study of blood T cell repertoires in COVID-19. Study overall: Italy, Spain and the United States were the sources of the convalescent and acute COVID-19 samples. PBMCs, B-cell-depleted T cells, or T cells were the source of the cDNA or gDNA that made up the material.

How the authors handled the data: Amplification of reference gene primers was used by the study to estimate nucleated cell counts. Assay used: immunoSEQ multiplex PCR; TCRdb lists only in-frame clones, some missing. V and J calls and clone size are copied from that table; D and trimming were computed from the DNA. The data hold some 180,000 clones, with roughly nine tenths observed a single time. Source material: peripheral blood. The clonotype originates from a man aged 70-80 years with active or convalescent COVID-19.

The CDR3 region is CASSLNSKETQYF. CDR3 nucleotide sequence: TGTGCCAGCAGTTTAAACAGTAAAGAGACCCAGTACTTC. This rearrangement joins TRBV28 to TRBJ2-5, with D unclear. Germline CDR1 is MDHEN and CDR2 is SYDVKM. This CDR3 spans 13 amino acids. Trimming stripped 2 bases from V and 3 bases from J, with 7 bases between. Based on the CDR3 plus reference TRBV28 and TRBJ2-5, the full variable domain is DVKVTQSSRYLVKRTGEKVFLECVQDMDHENMFWYRQDPGLGLRLIYFSYDVKMKEKGDIPEGYSVSREKKERFSLILESASTNQTSMYLCASSLNSKETQYFGPGTRLLVL.